This T cell receptor (beta chain) emerged from a study of blood T cell repertoires in COVID-19. Across the whole study: The United States, Italy and Spain were the sources of the acute and convalescent COVID-19 samples.

CDR3 length: 14 residues. Germline trimming cut 4 bases from V and 2 bases from J; bases unmatched to any gene: 6. Per germline, CDR1 GTSNPN and CDR2 SVGIG (reference sequence). Per the study methods: Cell counts per sample came from amplifying reference gene primers. The protocol was immunoSEQ multiplex PCR, while the TCRdb copy is restricted to in-frame clones and leaves out a portion. V and J calls and clone size follow that table, whereas D and trimming were derived from the DNA. The data contain 25,000 or so clones, 83% of them singletons. Sequences were obtained from peripheral blood. This TCR was sampled from a man aged 70 or older with active COVID-19. The chain recombines TRBV30 with TRBJ2-7; 9 bases line up with TRBD1. This CDR3 is CAWKPGQGAYEQYF. The CDR3 DNA reads TGTGCCTGGAAGCCGGGACAGGGAGCCTACGAGCAGTACTTC.